This T cell receptor beta chain was found in a study of beta chain features in type 1 diabetes. The sequenced template was cDNA made from the entire isolated RNA. The average read count of naive, central memory and regulatory T cell samples was about 3.57 million. Method: immunoSEQ multiplex PCR; TCRdb's copy keeps in-frame clones and lacks some. The table records more than 250,000 clones, approximately 25% of them present only once. Details on this clone: Antigen specificity is unknown.

Via the markers CD45RO/CCR7/CD25/CD127/CD95/CD27, stem cell-like memory, regulatory, central memory and naive CD4+ cells were sorted. Purity (above 95%) was reached by all sorted populations. The germline V gene has CDR1 LNHNV and CDR2 YYDKDF (reference sequence). The V segment lost 1 base and the J segment 6 bases; nucleotides outside the gene matches: 5. CDR3 length: 14 amino acids. Study-wide results and limits: Type 1 diabetes patients had TCRB CDR3s that were shorter (moderately but significantly so) in all four CD4+ subsets.

This sequence was found in a woman aged 30 to 39 with type 1 diabetes. The gene calls are TRBV15 and TRBJ2-5; 7 bases map to TRBD2. The sequenced sample consisted of naive CD4+ T cells from blood. CDR3: CATSRASSGQTQYF. The CDR3 nucleotides read TGTGCCACCAGCAGAGCTTCTAGCGGCCAGACCCAGTACTTC.